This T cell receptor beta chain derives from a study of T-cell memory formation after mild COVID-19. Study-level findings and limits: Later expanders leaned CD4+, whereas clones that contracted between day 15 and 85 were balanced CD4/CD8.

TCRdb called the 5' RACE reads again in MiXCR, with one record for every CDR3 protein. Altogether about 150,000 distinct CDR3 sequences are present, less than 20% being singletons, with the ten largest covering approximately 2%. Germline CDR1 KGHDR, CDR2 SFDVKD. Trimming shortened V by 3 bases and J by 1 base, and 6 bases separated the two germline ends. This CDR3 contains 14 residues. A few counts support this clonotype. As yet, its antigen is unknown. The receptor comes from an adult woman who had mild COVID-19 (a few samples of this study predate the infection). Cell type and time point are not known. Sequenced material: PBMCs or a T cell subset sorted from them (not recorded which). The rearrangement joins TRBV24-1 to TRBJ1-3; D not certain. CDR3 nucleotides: TGTGCCACCAGTGATGCGGGTTCTGGAAACACCATATATTTT. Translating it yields CATSDAGSGNTIYF.